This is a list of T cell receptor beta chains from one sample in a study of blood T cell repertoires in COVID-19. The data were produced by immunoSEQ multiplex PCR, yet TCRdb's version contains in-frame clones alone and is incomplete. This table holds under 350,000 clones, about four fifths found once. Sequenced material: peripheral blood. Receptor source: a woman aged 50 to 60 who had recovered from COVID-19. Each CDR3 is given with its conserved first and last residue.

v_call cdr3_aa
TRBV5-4 CASSLGTGVMNTEAFF
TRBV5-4 CASSSGTSESTDTQYF
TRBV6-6 CASSPGGLGETQYF
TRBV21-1 CASSNNGVGAFF
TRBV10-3 CAIRGGAASAQETQYF
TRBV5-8 CASSFQGKGQKLFF
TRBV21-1 CATETTIYYGYTF
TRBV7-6 CASSLEAVKSYEQYF
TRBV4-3 CASSRQMDSRTYNEQFF
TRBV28 CASSFGDRQGNTIYF
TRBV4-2 CASSSGQTGNTIYF
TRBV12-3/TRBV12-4 CASSVKLAGRWFF
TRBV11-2 CASSTSGSTDTQYF
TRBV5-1 CASSSTGTEGFLGVRYF
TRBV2 CASRRSGLVYGYTF
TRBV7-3 CASSLGPKYEQYF
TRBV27 CASSAGLLNTEAFF
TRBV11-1 CASSLVGTGTPYGYTF
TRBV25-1 CASSELAGKYGELFF
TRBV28 CASSPTAHSYGYTF
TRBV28 CASSSIAGRSYNEQFF
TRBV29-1 CSVVHTLNTEAFF
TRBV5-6 CATHRFTGGSPGNTIYF
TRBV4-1 CASSQDWQVRANYGYTF
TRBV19 CASRWTGVETQYF
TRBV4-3 CASSQGEEPGELFF
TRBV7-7 CASSKLAGDTGELFF
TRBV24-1 CATSDGRETQYF
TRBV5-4 CASSYGQGAGNEQFF
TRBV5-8 CASLLSVETQYF
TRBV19 CASSADRLLEAFF
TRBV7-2 CASSPGASGNYEQYF
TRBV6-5 CASSFGRGKITGELFF
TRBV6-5 CASSYSPGLGLDTQYF
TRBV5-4 CASSLAGIGGETQYF
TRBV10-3 CAISESTDDYGYTF
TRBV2 CASSEAGRYTEAFF
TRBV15 CATSSDLIAGELFF
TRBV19 CASSTRTGENTEAFF
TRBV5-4 CASSFGSTGELFF
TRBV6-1 CASSAIKDRTGNPVHQPQHF
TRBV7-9 CASRSGTGLNTEAFF
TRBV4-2 CASSQALGQGENEQYF
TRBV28 CASSVSGTVDTEAFF
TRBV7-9 CASSPLRLNTEAFF
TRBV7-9 CASSRTGNDYGYTF
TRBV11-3 CASSTIRGRDTEAFF
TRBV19 CASSMHEYEQYF
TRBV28 CASSSTGTVGRTEAFF
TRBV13 CASSFFTGSYGYTF
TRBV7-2 CASSFDSGAAYGYTF
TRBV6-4 CASRSGGGSRSDTEAFF
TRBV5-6 CASTSRSGAYQETQYF
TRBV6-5 CASSPRRQARSPLHF
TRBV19 CASSRPGQGRTF
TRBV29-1 CSVGEFGQPQHF
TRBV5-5 CASSFPSGGFDTQYF